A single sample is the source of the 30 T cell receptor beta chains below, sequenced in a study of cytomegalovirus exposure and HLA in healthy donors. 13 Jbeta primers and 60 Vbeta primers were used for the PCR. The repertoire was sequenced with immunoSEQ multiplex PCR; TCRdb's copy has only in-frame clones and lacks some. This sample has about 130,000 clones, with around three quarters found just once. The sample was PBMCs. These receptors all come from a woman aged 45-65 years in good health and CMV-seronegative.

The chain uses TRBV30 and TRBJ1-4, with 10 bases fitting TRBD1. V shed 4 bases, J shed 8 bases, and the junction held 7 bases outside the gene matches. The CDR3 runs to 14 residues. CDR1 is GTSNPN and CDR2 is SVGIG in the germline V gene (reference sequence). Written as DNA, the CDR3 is TGTGCCTGGACCCCGACAGGGGGCGACGAAAAACTGTTTTTT. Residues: CAWTPTGGDEKLFF.

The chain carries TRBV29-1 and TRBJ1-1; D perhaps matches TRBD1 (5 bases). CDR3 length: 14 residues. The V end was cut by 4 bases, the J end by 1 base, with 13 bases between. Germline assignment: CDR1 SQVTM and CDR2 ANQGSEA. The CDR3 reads CSVAQGSRNTEAFF. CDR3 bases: TGCAGCGTTGCTCAGGGATCGCGGAACACTGAAGCTTTCTTT.

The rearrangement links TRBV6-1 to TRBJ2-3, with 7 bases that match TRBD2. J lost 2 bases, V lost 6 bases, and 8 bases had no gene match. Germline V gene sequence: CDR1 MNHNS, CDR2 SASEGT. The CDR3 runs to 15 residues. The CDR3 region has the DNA TGTGCCAGCAGGGGTTCGGCGGGAGTCACAGATACGCAGTATTTT. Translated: CASRGSAGVTDTQYF.

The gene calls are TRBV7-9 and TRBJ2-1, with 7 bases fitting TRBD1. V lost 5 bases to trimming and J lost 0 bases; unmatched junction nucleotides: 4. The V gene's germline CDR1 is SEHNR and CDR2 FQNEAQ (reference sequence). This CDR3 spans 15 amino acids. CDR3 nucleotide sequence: TGTGCCAGCAGCGGGACAGAAGGCTCCTACAATGAGCAGTTCTTC. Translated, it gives CASSGTEGSYNEQFF.

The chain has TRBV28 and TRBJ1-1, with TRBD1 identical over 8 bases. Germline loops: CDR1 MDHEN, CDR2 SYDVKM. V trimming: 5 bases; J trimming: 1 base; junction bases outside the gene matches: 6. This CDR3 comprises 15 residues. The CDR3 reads CASSPPDRANTEAFF. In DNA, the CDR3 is TGTGCCAGCAGTCCCCCGGACAGGGCGAACACTGAAGCTTTCTTT. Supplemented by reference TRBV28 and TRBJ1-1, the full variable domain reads DVKVTQSSRYLVKRTGEKVFLECVQDMDHENMFWYRQDPGLGLRLIYFSYDVKMKEKGDIPEGYSVSREKKERFSLILESASTNQTSMYLCASSPPDRANTEAFFGQGTRLTVV.

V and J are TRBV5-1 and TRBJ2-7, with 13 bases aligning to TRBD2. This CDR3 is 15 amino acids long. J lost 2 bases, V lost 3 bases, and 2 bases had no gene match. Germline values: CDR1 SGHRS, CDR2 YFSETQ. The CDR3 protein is CASSSTSGRAYEQYF. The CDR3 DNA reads TGCGCCAGCAGCTCCACTAGCGGGAGGGCCTACGAGCAGTACTTC.

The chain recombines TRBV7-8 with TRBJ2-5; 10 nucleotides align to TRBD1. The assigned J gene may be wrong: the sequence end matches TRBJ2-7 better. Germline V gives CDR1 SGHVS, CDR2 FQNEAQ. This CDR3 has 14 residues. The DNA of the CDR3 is TGTGCCAGCACTGGGACAGGGGAAGGTGGCGAGCAGTACTTC. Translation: CASTGTGEGGEQYF.

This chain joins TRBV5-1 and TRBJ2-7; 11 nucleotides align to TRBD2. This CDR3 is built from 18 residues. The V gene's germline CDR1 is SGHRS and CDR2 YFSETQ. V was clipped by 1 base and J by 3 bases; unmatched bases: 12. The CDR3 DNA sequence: TGCGCCAGCAGCTTGCGGGGTAGCGGGAGGGGATCTAACTACGAGCAGTACTTC. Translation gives CASSLRGSGRGSNYEQYF.

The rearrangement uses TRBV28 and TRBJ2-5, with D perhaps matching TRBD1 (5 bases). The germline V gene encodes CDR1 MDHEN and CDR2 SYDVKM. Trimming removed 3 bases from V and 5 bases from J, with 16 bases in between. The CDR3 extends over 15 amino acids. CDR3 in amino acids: CASSLLAGIGETQYF. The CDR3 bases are TGTGCCAGCAGTTTGTTGGCAGGGATTGGGGAGACCCAGTACTTC. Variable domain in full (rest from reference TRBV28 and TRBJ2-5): DVKVTQSSRYLVKRTGEKVFLECVQDMDHENMFWYRQDPGLGLRLIYFSYDVKMKEKGDIPEGYSVSREKKERFSLILESASTNQTSMYLCASSLLAGIGETQYFGPGTRLLVL.

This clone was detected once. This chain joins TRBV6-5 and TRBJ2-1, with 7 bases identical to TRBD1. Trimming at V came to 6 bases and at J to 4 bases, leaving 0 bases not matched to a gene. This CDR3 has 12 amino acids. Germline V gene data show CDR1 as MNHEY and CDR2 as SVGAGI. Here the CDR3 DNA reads TGTGCCAGCAGGACAGGGTACAATGAGCAGTTCTTC. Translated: CASRTGYNEQFF.

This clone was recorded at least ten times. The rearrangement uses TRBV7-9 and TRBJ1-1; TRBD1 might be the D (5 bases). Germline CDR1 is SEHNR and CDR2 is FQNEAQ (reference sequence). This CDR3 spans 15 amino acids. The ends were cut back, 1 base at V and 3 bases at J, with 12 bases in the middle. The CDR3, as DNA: TGTGCCAGCAGCTTAGTGGGGCAGGTCGACACTGAAGCTTTCTTT. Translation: CASSLVGQVDTEAFF.

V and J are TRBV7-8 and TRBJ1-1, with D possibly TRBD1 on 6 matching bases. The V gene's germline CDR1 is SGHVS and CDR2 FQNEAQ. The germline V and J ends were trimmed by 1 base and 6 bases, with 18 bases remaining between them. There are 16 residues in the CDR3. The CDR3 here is CASSLEANQGFAEAFF. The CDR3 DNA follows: TGTGCCAGCAGCTTAGAAGCTAATCAGGGGTTCGCTGAAGCTTTCTTT.

The DNA of the CDR3 is TGTGCCAGCAGTTTTTCAGGGGCCGGACAAGAGACCCAGTACTTC. Its translation is CASSFSGAGQETQYF. The chain is built from TRBV27 and TRBJ2-5; a possible D gene is TRBD1 (6 bases). The CDR3 spans 15 residues. Germline V gene sequence: CDR1 MNHEY, CDR2 SMNVEV (reference sequence). Trimming stripped 3 bases from V and 2 bases from J, with 13 bases between.

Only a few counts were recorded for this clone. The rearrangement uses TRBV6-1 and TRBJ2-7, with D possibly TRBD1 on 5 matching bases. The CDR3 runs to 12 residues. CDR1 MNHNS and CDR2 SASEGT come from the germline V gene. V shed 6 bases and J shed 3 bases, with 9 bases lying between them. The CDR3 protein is CASRQGHYEQYF. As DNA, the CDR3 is TGTGCCAGCAGGCAGGGCCACTACGAGCAGTACTTC.

The CDR3 DNA follows: TGCAGCGTTGAGGGACAGGGGACCTACGAGCAGTACTTC. Its translation is CSVEGQGTYEQYF. The V and J genes are TRBV29-1 and TRBJ2-7, with TRBD1 matching over 10 bases. This CDR3 has 13 residues. Looked up from germline, CDR1 is SQVTM and CDR2 is ANQGSEA. V trimming: 3 bases; J trimming: 2 bases; junction bases outside the gene matches: 1.

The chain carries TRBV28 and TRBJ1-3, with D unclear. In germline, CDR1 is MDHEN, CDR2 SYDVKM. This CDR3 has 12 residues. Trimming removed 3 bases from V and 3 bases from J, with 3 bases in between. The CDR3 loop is CASSLYGNTIYF. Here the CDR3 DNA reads TGTGCCAGCAGTTTGTATGGAAACACCATATATTTT.

The CDR3 sequence: CASSVDRVADTQYF. Written as DNA, the CDR3 is TGTGCCAGCAGCGTCGACAGGGTTGCGGATACGCAGTATTTT. The genes are TRBV9 and TRBJ2-3; 7 bases are shared with TRBD1. The CDR3 sequence is 14 residues long. V gave up 2 bases and J gave up 6 bases; unmatched junction bases: 6. In germline, CDR1 is SGDLS, CDR2 YYNGEE.

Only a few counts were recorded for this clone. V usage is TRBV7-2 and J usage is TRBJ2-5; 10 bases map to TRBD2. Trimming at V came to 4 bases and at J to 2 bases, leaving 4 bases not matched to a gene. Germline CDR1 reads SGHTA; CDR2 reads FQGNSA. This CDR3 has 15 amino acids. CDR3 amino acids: CASSWLAGVQETQYF. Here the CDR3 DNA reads TGTGCCAGCAGCTGGCTAGCGGGAGTACAAGAGACCCAGTACTTC.

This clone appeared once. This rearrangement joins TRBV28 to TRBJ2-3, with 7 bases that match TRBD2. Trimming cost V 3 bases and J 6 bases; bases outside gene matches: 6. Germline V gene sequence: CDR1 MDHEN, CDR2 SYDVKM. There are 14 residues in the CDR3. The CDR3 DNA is TGTGCCAGCAGTTTCAGCGGGATGTCGGATACGCAGTATTTT. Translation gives CASSFSGMSDTQYF.

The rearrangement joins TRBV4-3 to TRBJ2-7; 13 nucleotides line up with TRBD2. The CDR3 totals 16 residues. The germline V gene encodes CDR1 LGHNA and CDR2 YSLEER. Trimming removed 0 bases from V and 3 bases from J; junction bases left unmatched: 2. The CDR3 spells CASSQEGLAGHYEQYF. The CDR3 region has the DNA TGCGCCAGCAGCCAAGAGGGACTAGCGGGACACTACGAGCAGTACTTC.

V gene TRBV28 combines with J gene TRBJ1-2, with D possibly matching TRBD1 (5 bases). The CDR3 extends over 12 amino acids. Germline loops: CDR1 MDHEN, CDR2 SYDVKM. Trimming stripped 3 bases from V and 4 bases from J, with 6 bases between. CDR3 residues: CASSLGGYGYTF. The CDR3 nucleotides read TGTGCCAGCAGTTTGGGGGGCTATGGCTACACCTTC.

The CDR3 nucleotides are TGTGCCAGCAGCTTAACAGCGAACACTGAAGCTTTCTTT. Encoded protein: CASSLTANTEAFF. The V call is TRBV7-2, the J call TRBJ1-1, with D unresolved. Trimming took 2 bases from V and 1 from J, leaving 5 bases between them. This CDR3 is 13 amino acids long. CDR1 and CDR2 (germline): SGHTA, FQGNSA.

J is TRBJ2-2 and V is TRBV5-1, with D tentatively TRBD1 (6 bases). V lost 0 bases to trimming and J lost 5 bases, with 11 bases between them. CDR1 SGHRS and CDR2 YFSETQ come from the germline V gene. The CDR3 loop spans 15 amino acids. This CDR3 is CASSLDRVGTGELFF. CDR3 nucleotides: TGCGCCAGCAGCTTGGACAGGGTTGGTACCGGGGAGCTGTTTTTT.

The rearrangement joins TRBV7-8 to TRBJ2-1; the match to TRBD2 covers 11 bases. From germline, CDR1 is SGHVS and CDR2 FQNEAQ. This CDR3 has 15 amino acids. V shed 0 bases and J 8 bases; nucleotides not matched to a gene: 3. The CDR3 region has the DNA TGTGCCAGCAGCTTAGCTAGCGGGAGGGCTTATGAGCAGTTCTTC. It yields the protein CASSLASGRAYEQFF.

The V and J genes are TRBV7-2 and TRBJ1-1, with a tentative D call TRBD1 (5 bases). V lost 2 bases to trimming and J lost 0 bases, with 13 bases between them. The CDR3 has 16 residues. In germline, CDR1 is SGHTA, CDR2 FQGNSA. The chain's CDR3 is CASSLMGPALNTEAFF. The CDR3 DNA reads TGTGCCAGCAGCTTAATGGGGCCGGCGTTGAACACTGAAGCTTTCTTT.

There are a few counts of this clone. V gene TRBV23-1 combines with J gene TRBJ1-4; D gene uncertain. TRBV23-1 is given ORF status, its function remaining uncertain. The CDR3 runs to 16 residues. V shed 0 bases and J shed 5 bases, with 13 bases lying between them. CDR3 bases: TGCGCCAGCAGTCAATCTCCGGGAGCCGAAAATGAAAAACTGTTTTTT. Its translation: CASSQSPGAENEKLFF.

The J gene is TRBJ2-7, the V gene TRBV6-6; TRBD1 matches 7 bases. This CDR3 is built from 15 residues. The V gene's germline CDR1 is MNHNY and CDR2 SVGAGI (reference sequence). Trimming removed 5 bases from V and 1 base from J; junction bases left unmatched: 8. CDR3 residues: CASSVPGGTSYEQYF. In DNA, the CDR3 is TGTGCCAGCAGTGTTCCAGGGGGTACATCCTACGAGCAGTACTTC.

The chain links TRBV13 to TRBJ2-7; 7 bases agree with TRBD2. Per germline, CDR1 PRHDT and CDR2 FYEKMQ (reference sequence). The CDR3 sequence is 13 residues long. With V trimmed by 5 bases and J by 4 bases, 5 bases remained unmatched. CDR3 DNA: TGTGCCAGCAGCCCAGATAGCGGGTACGAGCAGTACTTC. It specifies CASSPDSGYEQYF.

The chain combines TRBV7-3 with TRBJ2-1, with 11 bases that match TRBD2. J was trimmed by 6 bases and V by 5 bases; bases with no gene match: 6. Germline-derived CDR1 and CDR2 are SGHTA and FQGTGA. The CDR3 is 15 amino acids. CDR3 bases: TGTGCCAGCAGCCCGGGTGGGACTAGCGGCAATGAGCAGTTCTTC. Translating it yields CASSPGGTSGNEQFF.

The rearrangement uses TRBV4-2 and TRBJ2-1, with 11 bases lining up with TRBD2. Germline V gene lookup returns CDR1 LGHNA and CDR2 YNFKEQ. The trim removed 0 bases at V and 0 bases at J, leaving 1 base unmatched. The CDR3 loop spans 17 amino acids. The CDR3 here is CASSQDLAGGSYNEQFF. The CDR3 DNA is TGTGCCAGCAGCCAAGACCTAGCGGGAGGCTCCTACAATGAGCAGTTCTTC.